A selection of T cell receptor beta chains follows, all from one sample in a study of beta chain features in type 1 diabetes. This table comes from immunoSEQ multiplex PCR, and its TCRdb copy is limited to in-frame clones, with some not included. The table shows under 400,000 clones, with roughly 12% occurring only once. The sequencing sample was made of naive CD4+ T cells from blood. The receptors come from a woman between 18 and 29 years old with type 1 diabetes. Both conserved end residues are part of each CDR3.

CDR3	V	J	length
CSVEARTGKTEAFF	TRBV29-1	TRBJ1-1	14
CASSLPAGTYNEQFF	TRBV5-1	TRBJ2-1	15
CASSLAGTGSEEQYF	TRBV5-1	TRBJ2-7	15
CASSYSISNSVGEQYF	TRBV6-5	TRBJ2-7	16
CASNEGTGGYYEQYF	TRBV2	TRBJ2-7	15
CASSAGLAGVEDTQYF	TRBV7-9	TRBJ2-3	16
CASTDGTNYGYTF	TRBV5-4	TRBJ1-2	13
CASSLGRLAGGPNEQFF	TRBV5-1	TRBJ2-1	17
CASSSITDTQYF	TRBV7-2	TRBJ2-3	12
CASSYSGSGELFF	TRBV6-5	TRBJ2-2	13
CASSDRRGGSPLHF	TRBV2	TRBJ1-6	14
CASSMGLAYNEQFF	TRBV5-8	TRBJ2-1	14
CASSLRTGFTTDTQYF	TRBV4-3	TRBJ2-3	16